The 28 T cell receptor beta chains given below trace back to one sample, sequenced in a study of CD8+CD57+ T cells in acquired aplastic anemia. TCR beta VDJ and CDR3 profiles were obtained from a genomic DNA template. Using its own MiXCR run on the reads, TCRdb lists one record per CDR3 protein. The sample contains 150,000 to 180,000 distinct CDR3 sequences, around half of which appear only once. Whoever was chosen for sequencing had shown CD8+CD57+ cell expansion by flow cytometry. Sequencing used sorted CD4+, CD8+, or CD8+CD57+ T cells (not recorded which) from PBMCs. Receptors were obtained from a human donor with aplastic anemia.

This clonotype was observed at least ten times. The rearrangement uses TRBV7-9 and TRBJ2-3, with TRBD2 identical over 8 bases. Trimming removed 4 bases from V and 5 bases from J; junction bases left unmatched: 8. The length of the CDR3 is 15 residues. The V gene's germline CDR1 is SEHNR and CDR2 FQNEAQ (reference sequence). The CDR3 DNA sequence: TGTGCCAGCAGCTATTCGGGGGGGCAGAGAGATACGCAGTATTTT. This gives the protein CASSYSGGQRDTQYF.

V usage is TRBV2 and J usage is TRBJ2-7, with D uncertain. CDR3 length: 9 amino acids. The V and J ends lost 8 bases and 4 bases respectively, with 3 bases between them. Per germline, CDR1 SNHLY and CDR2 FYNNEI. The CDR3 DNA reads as TGTGCCAGCGTATACGAGCAGTACTTC. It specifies CASVYEQYF.

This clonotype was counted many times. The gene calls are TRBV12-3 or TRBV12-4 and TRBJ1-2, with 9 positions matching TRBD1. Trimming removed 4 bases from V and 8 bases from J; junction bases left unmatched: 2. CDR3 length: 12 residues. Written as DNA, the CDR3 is TGTGCCAGCAGTTGGGACAGGGAAGGCTACACCTTC. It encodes CASSWDREGYTF.

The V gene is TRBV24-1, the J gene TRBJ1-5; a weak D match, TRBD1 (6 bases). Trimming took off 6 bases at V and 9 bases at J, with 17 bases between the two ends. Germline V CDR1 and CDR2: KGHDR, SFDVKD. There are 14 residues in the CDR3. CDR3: CATSPTGGVRPQHF. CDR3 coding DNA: TGTGCCACCAGTCCTACGGGGGGCGTTCGGCCCCAGCATTTT.

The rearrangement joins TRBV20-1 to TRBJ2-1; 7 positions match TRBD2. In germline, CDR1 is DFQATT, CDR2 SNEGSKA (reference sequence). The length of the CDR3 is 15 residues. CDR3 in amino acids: CSAYPWRESSNEQFF. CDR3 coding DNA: TGCTCCGCATACCCCTGGCGGGAGAGCAGCAATGAGCAGTTCTTC.

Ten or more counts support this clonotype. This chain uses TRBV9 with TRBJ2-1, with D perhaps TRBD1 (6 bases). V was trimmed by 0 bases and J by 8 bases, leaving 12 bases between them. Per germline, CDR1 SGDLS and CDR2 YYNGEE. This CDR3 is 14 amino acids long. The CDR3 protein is CASSVDRANHEQFF. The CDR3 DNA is TGTGCCAGCAGCGTAGACAGGGCAAACCATGAGCAGTTCTTC. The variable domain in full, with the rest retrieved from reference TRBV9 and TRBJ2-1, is DSGVTQTPKHLITATGQRVTLRCSPRSGDLSVYWYQQSLDQGLQFLIQYYNGEERAKGNILERFSAQQFPDLHSELNLSSLELGDSALYFCASSVDRANHEQFFGPGTRLTVL.

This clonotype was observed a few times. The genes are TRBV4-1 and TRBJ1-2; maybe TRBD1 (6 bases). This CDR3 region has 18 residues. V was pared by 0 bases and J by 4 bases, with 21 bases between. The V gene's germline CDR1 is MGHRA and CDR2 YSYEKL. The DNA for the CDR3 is TGCGCCAGCAGCCAAGATAGGGGCCGACAGGCGGCACTCTATGGCTACACCTTC. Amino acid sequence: CASSQDRGRQAALYGYTF.

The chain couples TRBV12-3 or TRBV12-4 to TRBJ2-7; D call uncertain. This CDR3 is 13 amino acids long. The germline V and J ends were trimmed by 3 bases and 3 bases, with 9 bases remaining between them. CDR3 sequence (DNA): TGTGCCAGCAGTTTGGGTCAGCTCTACGAGCAGTACTTC. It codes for CASSLGQLYEQYF.

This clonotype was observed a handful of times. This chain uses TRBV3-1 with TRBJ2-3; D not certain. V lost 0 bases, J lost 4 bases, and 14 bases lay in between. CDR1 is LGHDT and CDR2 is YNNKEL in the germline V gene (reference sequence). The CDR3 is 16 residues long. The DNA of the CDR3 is TGTGCCAGCAGCCAAGATCCTCCAGTGAGGTCAGATACGCAGTATTTT. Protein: CASSQDPPVRSDTQYF.

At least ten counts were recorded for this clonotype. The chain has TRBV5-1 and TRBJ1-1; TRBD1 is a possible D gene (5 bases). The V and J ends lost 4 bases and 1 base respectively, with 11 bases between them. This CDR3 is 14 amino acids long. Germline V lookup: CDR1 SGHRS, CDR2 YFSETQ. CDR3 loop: CASSPNGGNTEAFF. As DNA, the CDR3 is TGCGCCAGCAGCCCAAACGGGGGGAACACTGAAGCTTTCTTT.

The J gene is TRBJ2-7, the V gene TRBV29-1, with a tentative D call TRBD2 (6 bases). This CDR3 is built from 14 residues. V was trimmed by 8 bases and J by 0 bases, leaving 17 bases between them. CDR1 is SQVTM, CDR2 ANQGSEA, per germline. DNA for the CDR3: TGCAGCTCGAGGGGTCGGGGGAACTCCTACGAGCAGTACTTC. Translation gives CSSRGRGNSYEQYF.

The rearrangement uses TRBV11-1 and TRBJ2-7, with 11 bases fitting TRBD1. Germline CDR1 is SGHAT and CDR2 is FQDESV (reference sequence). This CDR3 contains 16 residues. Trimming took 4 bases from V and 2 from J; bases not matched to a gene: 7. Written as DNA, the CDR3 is TGTGCCAGCAGCTCAAAGGGACAGGGGGTGACCTACGAGCAGTACTTC. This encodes CASSSKGQGVTYEQYF.

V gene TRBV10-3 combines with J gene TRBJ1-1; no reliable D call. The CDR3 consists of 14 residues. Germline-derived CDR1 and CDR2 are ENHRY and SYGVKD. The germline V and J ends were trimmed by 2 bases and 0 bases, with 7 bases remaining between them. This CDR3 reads CAISEAGLNTEAFF. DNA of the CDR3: TGTGCCATCAGTGAGGCAGGCTTGAACACTGAAGCTTTCTTT.

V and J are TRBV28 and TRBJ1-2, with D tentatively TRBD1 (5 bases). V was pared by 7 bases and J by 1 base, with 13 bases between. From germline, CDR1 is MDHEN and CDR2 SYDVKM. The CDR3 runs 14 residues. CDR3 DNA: TGTGCCAGCACCCAAGGGGCTCTTAACTATGGCTACACCTTC. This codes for CASTQGALNYGYTF.

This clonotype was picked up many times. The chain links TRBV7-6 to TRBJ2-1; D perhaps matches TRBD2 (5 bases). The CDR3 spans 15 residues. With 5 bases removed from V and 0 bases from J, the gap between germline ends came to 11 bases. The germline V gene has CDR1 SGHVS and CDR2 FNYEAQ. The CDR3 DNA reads TGTGCCAGCAGCGTTGGTCGGGACTCCTACAATGAGCAGTTCTTC. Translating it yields CASSVGRDSYNEQFF.

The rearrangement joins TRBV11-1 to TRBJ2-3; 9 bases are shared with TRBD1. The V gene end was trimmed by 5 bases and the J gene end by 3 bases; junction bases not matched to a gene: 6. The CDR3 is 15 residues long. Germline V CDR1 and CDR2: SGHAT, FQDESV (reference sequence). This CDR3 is CASSTGQGLTDTQYF. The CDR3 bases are TGTGCCAGCAGCACGGGACAGGGTCTTACAGATACGCAGTATTTT.

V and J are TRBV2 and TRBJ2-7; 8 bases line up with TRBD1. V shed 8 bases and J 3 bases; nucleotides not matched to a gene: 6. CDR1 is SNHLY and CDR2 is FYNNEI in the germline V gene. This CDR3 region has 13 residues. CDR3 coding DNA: TGTGCCAGCGGGGGACAGGTCAACTACGAGCAGTACTTC. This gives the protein CASGGQVNYEQYF.

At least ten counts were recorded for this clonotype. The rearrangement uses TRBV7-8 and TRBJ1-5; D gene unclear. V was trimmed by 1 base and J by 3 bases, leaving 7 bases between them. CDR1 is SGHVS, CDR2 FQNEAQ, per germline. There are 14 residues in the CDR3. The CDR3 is CASSLGKLNQPQHF. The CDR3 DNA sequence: TGTGCCAGCAGCTTAGGGAAACTCAATCAGCCCCAGCATTTT.

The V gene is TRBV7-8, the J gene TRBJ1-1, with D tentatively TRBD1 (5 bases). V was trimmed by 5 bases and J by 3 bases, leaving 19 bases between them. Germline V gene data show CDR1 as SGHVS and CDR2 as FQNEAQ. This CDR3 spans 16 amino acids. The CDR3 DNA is TGTGCCAGCAGCAGGGACGTAAGCTGGTCGCACACTGAAGCTTTCTTT. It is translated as CASSRDVSWSHTEAFF.

In nucleotides, the CDR3 is TGCGCCAGCACCCCGTCAGGGGACAGGGGAGAGACCCAGTACTTC. This encodes CASTPSGDRGETQYF. The chain uses TRBV5-1 and TRBJ2-5, with 10 nucleotides matching TRBD1. V shed 6 bases and J 4 bases; nucleotides not matched to a gene: 9. Germline CDR1 is SGHRS and CDR2 is YFSETQ. This CDR3 region has 15 residues.

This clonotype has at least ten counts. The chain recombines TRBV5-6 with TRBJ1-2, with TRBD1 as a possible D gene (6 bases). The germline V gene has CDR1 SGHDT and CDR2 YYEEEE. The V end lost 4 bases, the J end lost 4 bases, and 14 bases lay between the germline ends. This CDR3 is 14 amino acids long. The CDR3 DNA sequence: TGTGCCAGCAGCCCGGCAGGGGTGGGCTATGGCTACACCTTC. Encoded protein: CASSPAGVGYGYTF.

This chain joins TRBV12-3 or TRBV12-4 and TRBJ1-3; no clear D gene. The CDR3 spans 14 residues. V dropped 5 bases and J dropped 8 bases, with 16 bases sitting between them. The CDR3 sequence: CASSLAGPPDTIYF. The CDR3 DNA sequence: TGTGCCAGCAGTCTCGCCGGCCCCCCGGACACCATATATTTT.

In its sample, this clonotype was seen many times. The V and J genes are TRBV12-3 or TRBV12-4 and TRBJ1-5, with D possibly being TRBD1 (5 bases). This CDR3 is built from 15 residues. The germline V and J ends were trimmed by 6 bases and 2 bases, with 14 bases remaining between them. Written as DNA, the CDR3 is TGTGCCAGCAGAGTTGGGGCGGGAGGCAATCAGCCCCAGCATTTT. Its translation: CASRVGAGGNQPQHF.

In DNA form, the CDR3 reads TGTGCCAGCAGCGCAACGGGACAGGGCGGTTCACCCCTCCACTTT. It specifies CASSATGQGGSPLHF. V and J are TRBV25-1 and TRBJ1-6; 9 bases match TRBD1. The J segment lost 9 bases and the V segment lost 6 bases, leaving 9 bases of the junction unmatched. Germline V gene data show CDR1 as MGHDK and CDR2 as SYGVNS. CDR3 length equals 15 residues.

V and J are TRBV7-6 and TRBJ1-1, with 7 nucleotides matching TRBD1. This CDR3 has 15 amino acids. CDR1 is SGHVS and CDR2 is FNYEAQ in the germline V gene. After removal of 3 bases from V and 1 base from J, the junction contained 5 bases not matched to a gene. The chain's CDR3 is CASSLAGQQNTEAFF. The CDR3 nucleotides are TGTGCCAGCAGCTTGGCGGGACAGCAGAACACTGAAGCTTTCTTT.

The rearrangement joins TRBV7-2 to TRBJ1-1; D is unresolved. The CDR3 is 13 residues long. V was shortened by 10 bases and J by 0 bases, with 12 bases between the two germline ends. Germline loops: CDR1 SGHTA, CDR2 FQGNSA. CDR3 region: CATAVSLNTEAFF. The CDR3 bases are TGTGCCACAGCAGTCTCCCTGAACACTGAAGCTTTCTTT.

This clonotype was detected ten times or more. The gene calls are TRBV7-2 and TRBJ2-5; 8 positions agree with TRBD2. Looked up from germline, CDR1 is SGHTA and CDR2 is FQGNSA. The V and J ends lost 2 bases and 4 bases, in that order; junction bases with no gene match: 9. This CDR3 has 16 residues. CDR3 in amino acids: CASSLRGGPTSETQYF. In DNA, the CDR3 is TGTGCCAGCAGCTTACGGGGGGGACCTACGTCAGAGACCCAGTACTTC.

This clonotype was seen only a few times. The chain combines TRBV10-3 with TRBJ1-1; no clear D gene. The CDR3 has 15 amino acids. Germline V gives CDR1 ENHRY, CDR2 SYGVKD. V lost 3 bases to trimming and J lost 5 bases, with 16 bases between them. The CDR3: CAISDPREGATEAFF. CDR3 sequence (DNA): TGTGCCATCAGTGATCCGAGAGAGGGCGCGACTGAAGCTTTCTTT.